This TCR beta chain appears in the sequencing data of a study of shared clonotypes between healthy human individuals. Between the trimmed V and J ends, which lost 3 bases and 6 bases, there was a span of 6 bases. In germline, CDR1 is MNHEY, CDR2 SMNVEV (reference sequence). The CDR3 has 11 residues. Measured with immunoSEQ multiplex PCR; TCRdb has only the in-frame clones, and not every one. This sample yields about 490,000 clones, of which around 80% are seen a single time; around 12% belongs to the top ten. This chain joins TRBV27 and TRBJ2-7; weak D call: TRBD1 (5 bases). The receptor's source is a woman aged 40 to 55 in good health. Some clones in this sample may be carry-over from other donors' samples. The sequenced sample consisted of PBMCs. CDR3 protein: CASSFGAEQYF. In DNA, the CDR3 is TGTGCCAGCAGTTTTGGGGCCGAGCAGTACTTC.